Listed here are 32 T cell receptor beta chains from one sample, sequenced in a study of Ad26.COV2.S vaccination and SARS-CoV-2 variants. Libraries were prepared by immunoSEQ multiplex PCR; TCRdb keeps only in-frame clonotypes and omits some of them. This table has some 390,000 clones, 70% to 90% appearing once. Treatment of the sample: roughly 20 received Ad26.COV2.S at low or high dose, single or two shots; 5 received placebo; per-sample allocation not given. Sampling occurred on day 63 after the first vaccine or placebo injection. Sequenced material: peripheral blood, taken in a trial of Ad26.COV2.S vaccine versus placebo. The receptors stem from a person aged 18-60 years who received the Ad26.COV2.S COVID-19 vaccine or a placebo.

This chain connects TRBV5-4 to TRBJ2-3; TRBD2 matches at 9 bases. Germline V gene sequence: CDR1 SGHNT, CDR2 YYREEE (reference sequence). This CDR3 spans 16 amino acids. The ends lost 0 bases at V and 8 bases at J; junction bases unmatched: 10. CDR3 in DNA: TGTGCCAGCAGCTTGGGAGGGGGCCGAGCGGGGGGTACGCAGTATTTT. Its translation is CASSLGGGRAGGTQYF.

This clone appeared a few times. The J gene is TRBJ1-6, the V gene TRBV28; a weak D match, TRBD1 (6 bases). Germline values: CDR1 MDHEN, CDR2 SYDVKM. There are 15 residues in the CDR3. The germline V and J ends were trimmed by 5 bases and 5 bases, with 13 bases remaining between them. The CDR3 region has the DNA TGTGCCAGCAGTCCCCCGACAGGCAATAATTCACCCCTCCACTTT. Amino acids: CASSPPTGNNSPLHF.

This chain uses TRBV4-1 with TRBJ1-1, with D unresolved. Germline lookup yields CDR1 MGHRA and CDR2 YSYEKL. This CDR3 contains 13 residues. Deletions cut 6 bases from V and 0 bases from J, with 8 bases between. CDR3 bases: TGCGCCAGCAGATCCGCACTGAACACTGAAGCTTTCTTT. Translated: CASRSALNTEAFF.

CDR3 residues: CASSAGTGGNYGYTF. For the CDR3, the DNA is TGTGCCAGCAGCGCGGGGACAGGGGGAAACTATGGCTACACCTTC. The chain combines TRBV6-5 with TRBJ1-2, with 11 bases identical to TRBD1. V dropped 6 bases and J dropped 2; count of bases not matched to a gene: 5. Looked up from germline, CDR1 is MNHEY and CDR2 is SVGAGI. The CDR3 is 15 residues long.

The chain recombines TRBV6-5 with TRBJ2-7; a possible D gene is TRBD1 (6 bases). Trimming removed 6 bases from V and 6 bases from J, with 12 bases in between. This CDR3 contains 12 residues. The germline V gene encodes CDR1 MNHEY and CDR2 SVGAGI. The CDR3, as DNA: TGTGCCAGCAGCCGCACAGGGATCGAGCAGTACTTC. Protein product: CASSRTGIEQYF.

The rearrangement joins TRBV30 to TRBJ1-5; D gene uncertain. In germline, CDR1 is GTSNPN, CDR2 SVGIG (reference sequence). CDR3 length: 13 residues. The V end lost 0 bases, the J end lost 7 bases, and 10 bases lay between the germline ends. The CDR3: CAWSVVGRQPQHF. The CDR3 bases are TGTGCCTGGAGTGTTGTCGGGAGACAGCCCCAGCATTTT.

The chain is built from TRBV9 and TRBJ1-3, with D tentatively TRBD1 (5 bases). There are 17 residues in the CDR3. V lost 3 bases and J lost 0, with 16 bases in between. In germline, CDR1 is SGDLS, CDR2 YYNGEE. CDR3 region: CASSEGKTEASGNTIYF. The CDR3 DNA reads as TGTGCCAGCAGCGAGGGGAAGACGGAAGCCTCTGGAAACACCATATATTTT.

The gene calls are TRBV2 and TRBJ2-7; D unclear. CDR1 is SNHLY and CDR2 is FYNNEI in the germline V gene. The V gene lost 7 bases and the J gene lost 3 bases, with 7 bases spanning the gap. The CDR3 extends over 11 amino acids. The CDR3 nucleotides read TGTGCCAGCAATAAGGGCTACGAGCAGTACTTC. Protein: CASNKGYEQYF.

The rearrangement uses TRBV13 and TRBJ2-1; a weak D match, TRBD1 (6 bases). Trimming left V 1 base short and J 5 bases short, with 15 bases between. Germline assignment: CDR1 PRHDT and CDR2 FYEKMQ (reference sequence). The CDR3 is made up of 16 amino acids. The CDR3 sequence: CASSLAGFGGNNEQFF. CDR3 bases: TGTGCCAGCAGCTTAGCTGGGTTTGGGGGCAACAATGAGCAGTTCTTC. The full variable domain, with the rest looked up from reference TRBV13 and TRBJ2-1, is AAGVIQSPRHLIKEKRETATLKCYPIPRHDTVYWYQQGPGQDPQFLISFYEKMQSDKGSIPDRFSAQQFSDYHSELNMSSLELGDSALYFCASSLAGFGGNNEQFFGPGTRLTVL.

V gene TRBV29-1 combines with J gene TRBJ1-2; D possibly corresponds to TRBD1 (5 bases). The CDR3 contains 14 residues. Germline V gene sequence: CDR1 SQVTM, CDR2 ANQGSEA. With 7 bases removed from V and 1 base from J, the gap between germline ends came to 16 bases. The CDR3 is CSDLPGTNNYGYTF. CDR3 bases: TGCAGCGACCTACCAGGGACCAATAACTATGGCTACACCTTC.

The V gene is TRBV10-1, the J gene TRBJ2-5, with TRBD1 matching 10 bases. The CDR3 is made up of 15 amino acids. Looked up from germline, CDR1 is WNHNN and CDR2 is SYGVQD (reference sequence). The junction had 4 bases not matched to a gene; V was cut back by 2 bases and J by 4 bases. CDR3 sequence reads: CASSETWDRGETQYF. In DNA form, the CDR3 reads TGCGCCAGCAGTGAGACTTGGGACAGGGGAGAGACCCAGTACTTC.

V and J are TRBV7-9 and TRBJ1-5; D ambiguous. Germline CDR1 and CDR2: SEHNR and FQNEAQ (reference sequence). Trimming cost V 5 bases and J 4 bases, with 12 bases left between them. This CDR3 has 14 amino acids. CDR3 sequence (DNA): TGTGCCAGCAGCCCCGGATTAGGGAATCAGCCCCAGCATTTT. It yields the protein CASSPGLGNQPQHF.

The J gene is TRBJ2-1, the V gene TRBV3-1 (or the pseudogene TRBV3-2); 8 bases map to TRBD2. Germline loops: CDR1 LGHDT, CDR2 YNNKEL (reference sequence). V trimming: 3 bases; J trimming: 9 bases; junction bases outside the gene matches: 7. The CDR3 extends over 14 amino acids. The CDR3, as DNA: TGTGCCAGCAGCCAGGATCCCACTAGCGGTGAGCAGTTCTTC. Amino acid sequence: CASSQDPTSGEQFF.

V is TRBV28 and J is TRBJ2-1; the match to TRBD1 covers 7 bases. Germline-derived CDR1 and CDR2 are MDHEN and SYDVKM. The CDR3 consists of 15 residues. After removal of 4 bases from V and 1 base from J, the junction contained 4 bases not matched to a gene. Here the CDR3 DNA reads TGTGCCAGCAGTTCAACGGACAGGTCCTACAATGAGCAGTTCTTC. The encoded protein is CASSSTDRSYNEQFF. The whole variable domain, filled in from reference TRBV28 and TRBJ2-1, reads DVKVTQSSRYLVKRTGEKVFLECVQDMDHENMFWYRQDPGLGLRLIYFSYDVKMKEKGDIPEGYSVSREKKERFSLILESASTNQTSMYLCASSSTDRSYNEQFFGPGTRLTVL.

A few counts support this clone. The chain combines TRBV5-4 with TRBJ1-4; no reliable D call. Deletions cut 0 bases from V and 3 bases from J, with 6 bases between. This CDR3 has 14 amino acids. Germline CDR1 is SGHNT and CDR2 is YYREEE (reference sequence). The CDR3 loop reads CASSLDSSNEKLFF. The CDR3 bases are TGTGCCAGCAGCTTGGACAGCTCTAATGAAAAACTGTTTTTT.

The chain links TRBV6-5 to TRBJ2-7; weak D call: TRBD1 (6 bases). V dropped 2 bases and J dropped 5 bases, with 10 bases sitting between them. Per the germline V gene, CDR1 is MNHEY and CDR2 is SVGAGI. The CDR3 consists of 13 residues. The CDR3 DNA follows: TGTGCCAGCAGTTACCAGGACAGACACGAGCAGTACTTC. Its translation is CASSYQDRHEQYF.

The chain links TRBV19 to TRBJ2-7; TRBD2 matches at 11 bases. Germline lookup yields CDR1 LNHDA and CDR2 SQIVND (reference sequence). CDR3 length: 16 amino acids. With 4 bases clipped from V and 6 bases from J, the junction kept 11 bases outside the gene matches. The CDR3: CASSKLAGAKYFEQYF. DNA of the CDR3: TGTGCCAGTAGTAAACTAGCGGGGGCCAAGTACTTCGAGCAGTACTTC.

This clone was observed a handful of times. This chain uses TRBV28 with TRBJ1-6; D is possibly TRBD1 (6 bases). CDR1 is MDHEN, CDR2 SYDVKM, per germline. The CDR3 has 15 residues. V gave up 4 bases and J gave up 10 bases, with 17 bases separating them. CDR3 region: CASSSSSGAWSPLHF. The DNA of the CDR3 is TGTGCCAGCAGTTCATCATCAGGGGCTTGGTCACCCCTCCACTTT.

The gene calls are TRBV3-1 (or the pseudogene TRBV3-2) and TRBJ2-4; TRBD2 is a possible D gene (6 bases). Trimming left V 1 base short and J 0 bases short, with 10 bases between. Per the germline V gene, CDR1 is LGHDT and CDR2 is YNNKEL (reference sequence). The CDR3 has 16 residues. DNA for the CDR3: TGTGCCAGCAGCCAAGGGCGGGGACTAGCCAAAAACATTCAGTACTTC. Translation gives CASSQGRGLAKNIQYF.

The V gene is TRBV29-1, the J gene TRBJ2-3; TRBD1 agrees at 12 bases. The J segment lost 3 bases and the V segment lost 7 bases, leaving 8 bases of the junction unmatched. This CDR3 contains 15 residues. Looked up from germline, CDR1 is SQVTM and CDR2 is ANQGSEA. The CDR3 loop is CSARGDRGRTDTQYF. As DNA, the CDR3 is TGCAGCGCGAGGGGGGACAGGGGGCGGACAGATACGCAGTATTTT.

The rearrangement uses TRBV21-1 and TRBJ1-2. TRBV21-1 is a pseudogene locus. The length of the CDR3 is 15 residues. CDR3: CASSPRGRDVAGYTF. The DNA for the CDR3 is TGTGCCAGCAGCCCACGAGGGAGAGACGTAGCCGGCTACACCTTC.

This sequence joins TRBV6-5 and TRBJ2-5; D is possibly TRBD1 (6 bases). V lost 11 bases and J lost 3, with 13 bases in between. Germline V gene data show CDR1 as MNHEY and CDR2 as SVGAGI. CDR3 length equals 12 residues. In DNA, the CDR3 is TGTGCCGGAAAAGGGGGAGAAGAGACCCAGTACTTC. Translated, it gives CAGKGGEETQYF.

The chain is built from TRBV12-2 and TRBJ2-1. TRBV12-2 is a listed pseudogene. The CDR3 runs to 15 residues. CDR3 DNA: TGTGCAAGTCGCTTAGATCCTGGGTTCCACAATGAGCAGTTCTTC. It codes for CASRLDPGFHNEQFF.

CDR3: CASSWVDRLRSGELFF. The CDR3 nucleotides read TGTGCCAGCAGCTGGGTGGACAGGTTGCGGTCCGGGGAGCTGTTTTTT. J is TRBJ2-2 and V is TRBV5-5; 7 bases are shared with TRBD1. Germline V gene lookup returns CDR1 SGHKS and CDR2 YYEKEE (reference sequence). With 3 bases clipped from V and 6 bases from J, the junction kept 11 bases outside the gene matches. The CDR3 covers 16 residues.

This rearrangement joins TRBV19 to TRBJ1-5, with D possibly being TRBD1 (6 bases). The V end was cut by 7 bases, the J end by 7 bases, with 17 bases between. Germline V lookup: CDR1 LNHDA, CDR2 SQIVND (reference sequence). The CDR3 runs to 14 residues. The CDR3 DNA reads TGTGCCAGTACTACGACAGGCCTAGGGCAGCCCCAGCATTTT. Protein product: CASTTTGLGQPQHF.

Comments on this clone: In the same sample, other DNA sequences code for this CDR3. This chain joins TRBV7-2 and TRBJ1-3; D may be TRBD1 (5 bases). In germline, CDR1 is SGHTA, CDR2 FQGNSA. CDR3 length: 15 amino acids. V lost 2 bases to trimming and J lost 4 bases, with 12 bases between them. The CDR3, as DNA: TGTGCCAGCAGCTTAAGAGGGGCCGGGGGAAACACCATATATTTT. This sequence encodes CASSLRGAGGNTIYF.

This clone has only a few counts. This chain uses TRBV13 with TRBJ2-3; D is ambiguous. Looked up from germline, CDR1 is PRHDT and CDR2 is FYEKMQ (reference sequence). The CDR3 contains 16 residues. Trimming cost V 5 bases and J 5 bases, with 20 bases left between them. CDR3 coding DNA: TGTGCCAGCAGCCCCCTTTTGGCCGCCATGGGAGATACGCAGTATTTT. This encodes CASSPLLAAMGDTQYF.

The V and J genes are TRBV3-1 (or the pseudogene TRBV3-2) and TRBJ1-2; D ambiguous. The CDR3 totals 14 residues. With 0 bases removed from V and 6 bases from J, the gap between germline ends came to 11 bases. CDR1 and CDR2 from the germline V gene are LGHDT and YNNKEL (reference sequence). CDR3 amino acids: CASSQDRGPDGYTF. CDR3 sequence (DNA): TGTGCCAGCAGCCAAGATCGAGGGCCAGATGGCTACACCTTC.

In regard to this clone: Germline is not matched at one junction end, which may reflect a read error. This chain links TRBV4-1 with TRBJ1-1; TRBD1 matches at 9 bases. CDR1 and CDR2 from the germline V gene are MGHRA and YSYEKL. CDR3 length: 18 amino acids. The CDR3 coding sequence is TGCGCCAGCAGCCAAGCCACCCCGGACAGGGGCTCCAACATTGAAGCTTTCTTT. It encodes CASSQATPDRGSNIEAFF.

This sequence joins TRBV6-1 and TRBJ1-5; unclear D gene. This CDR3 region has 16 residues. V lost 1 base to trimming and J lost 6 bases, with 16 bases between them. The germline V gene has CDR1 MNHNS and CDR2 SASEGT. CDR3 in DNA: TGTGCCAGCAGTGAAGGATTTGGGTACCCAAGTCAGCCCCAGCATTTT. Translating gives CASSEGFGYPSQPQHF.

This clone was counted only a few times. The same CDR3 arises from other DNA sequences in this sample as well. CDR3 nucleotide sequence: TGCAGTGCCAGGGGGAACACTGAAGCTTTCTTT. Translating gives CSARGNTEAFF. The chain carries TRBV20-1 and TRBJ1-1; maybe TRBD1 (6 bases). CDR1 is DFQATT, CDR2 SNEGSKA, per germline (reference sequence). Trimming removed 6 bases at V and 1 base at J, with 6 bases between. There are 11 residues in the CDR3.

The table lists this clone with a count of one. The gene calls are TRBV7-2 and TRBJ1-4; D may be TRBD1 (5 bases). Trimming shortened V by 2 bases and J by 6 bases, and 13 bases separated the two germline ends. Germline V lookup: CDR1 SGHTA, CDR2 FQGNSA. This CDR3 region has 15 residues. The CDR3 region is CASSLTRGTDEKLFF. In DNA form, the CDR3 reads TGTGCCAGCAGCTTAACCCGTGGGACGGATGAAAAACTGTTTTTT.